A single sample is the source of the 7 T cell receptor beta chains below, sequenced in a study of CXCR3-negative and CXCR3-positive naive CD8 T cells. The libraries of TRB cDNA were constructed through 5' RACE using UMI labels. For each CDR3 protein, TCRdb gives one entry from its re-call of the 5' RACE reads, without DNA. The table for this sample gives 55,000 to 70,000 distinct CDR3 sequences. Sequenced sample: memory CD8+ T cells from blood. These receptors were collected from a human donor in good health. Some clones in this sample may be carry-over from other donors' samples.

The chain combines TRBV7-8 with TRBJ1-2. This CDR3 is 13 amino acids long. Germline V CDR1 and CDR2: SGHVS, FQNEAQ. The CDR3 region is CASSLGEGIGYTF.

The chain carries TRBV30 and TRBJ2-1; TCRdb indicates TRBD1, and absent DNA this call remains unverified. This CDR3 has 14 residues. CDR1 is GTSNPN, CDR2 SVGIG, per germline (reference sequence). CDR3 loop: CAWSYGQGLTEQFF.

This sequence joins TRBV5-1 and TRBJ2-1; TCRdb picks TRBD1, but there is no DNA to check that call. CDR1 and CDR2 from the germline V gene are SGHRS and YFSETQ. CDR3 size: 17 residues. The CDR3 protein is CASSLGPGDGRGGEQFF. The full variable domain, with the rest looked up from reference TRBV5-1 and TRBJ2-1, is KAGVTQTPRYLIKTRGQQVTLSCSPISGHRSVSWYQQTPGQGLQFLFEYFSETQRNKGNFPGRFSGRQFSNSRSEMNVSTLELGDSALYLCASSLGPGDGRGGEQFFGPGTRLTVL.

This chain uses TRBV5-4 with TRBJ2-1; TCRdb names TRBD2, which stays unverified in the absence of DNA. CDR3 length: 14 residues. CDR1 is SGHNT, CDR2 YYREEE, per germline (reference sequence). The CDR3 loop reads CASSPVAGDNEQFF.

This sequence joins TRBV7-3 and TRBJ1-2; checking the TCRdb D call of TRBD1 is not possible without DNA. The CDR3 runs to 13 residues. Germline values: CDR1 SGHTA, CDR2 FQGTGA. The CDR3 loop reads CASSPWTAGGYTF.

The V and J genes are TRBV29-1 and TRBJ2-4; TCRdb's D call, TRBD1, is unchecked because there is no DNA. The CDR3 sequence is 12 residues long. CDR1 is SQVTM, CDR2 ANQGSEA, per germline. The chain's CDR3 is CSARTGENIQYF.

V gene TRBV7-9 combines with J gene TRBJ1-5; the D call of TRBD1 rests on TCRdb alone, since no DNA is present to check it. This CDR3 is 14 amino acids long. The germline gives CDR1 SEHNR, CDR2 FQNEAQ (reference sequence). The CDR3: CASSPDRGNQPQHF.